The clone carrying this T cell receptor beta chain came up many times. Antigen: not known. This sample is drawn from a study of HIV-infected children after antiretroviral therapy interruption. Study context: All children had CD4+ count above 500 and viral load below 50 copies/ml. In continuous treatment, analyzed samples were from weeks 0, 48 and 150.

Study-level findings and limits: Naive CD4+ CDR3 sharing between time points fell after interruption began.

From germline, CDR1 is SNHLY and CDR2 FYNNEI. V lost 6 bases, J lost 0 bases, and 15 bases lay in between. The CDR3 spans 17 residues. Treatment here: PENTA 11 planned treatment interruption arm or continuous ART arm. At least 24 weeks of at least three-drug ART, in children 2 to 15 years. A 3' RACE protocol on RNA, with unique molecular identifiers, produced the TCR library. Each CDR3 protein is one row after TCRdb ran MiXCR on the 3' RACE reads. The table has 40,000 to 50,000 distinct CDR3 sequences, 4.3% seen once; the top ten hold approximately 0.7%. Sequenced material: CD45RA+ CD4+ T cells from PBMCs, pooled from several time points, taken from a donor given antiretroviral therapy, either interrupted or continuous. As for subset: naive CD4+ CD45RA+ CD45RO- T cells. V is TRBV2 and J is TRBJ1-6; a possible D gene is TRBD1 (6 bases). The receptor was isolated from a pool of human donors with HIV. In DNA form, the CDR3 reads TGTGCCAGCAGAAGGGCAGGGGCCTTCTCCTATAATTCACCCCTCCACTTT. This codes for CASRRAGAFSYNSPLHF.